This TCR beta chain was identified during a study of spatial heterogeneity in lung cancer. The CDR3 runs 16 residues. Germline V lookup: CDR1 SGHDN, CDR2 FVKESK. The germline V and J ends were trimmed by 0 bases and 0 bases, with 12 bases remaining between them. The time point here: blood at routine non-recurrence follow-up after resection. This clonotype has more than one count but fewer than ten. Each CDR3 protein is one row after TCRdb ran MiXCR on the 5' RACE reads. This repertoire shows 20,000 to 25,000 distinct CDR3 sequences, about a tenth found once; its top ten account for about 20%. The receptor's source is a male donor with early-stage non-small cell lung cancer. The specimen comprised PBMCs, sampled at follow-up. J is TRBJ2-7 and V is TRBV14; D unclear. CDR3 sequence: CASSQDYGLLSYEQYF. The CDR3 region has the DNA TGTGCCAGCAGCCAAGATTATGGGCTGCTCTCCTACGAGCAGTACTTC. The variable domain in full, completed from reference TRBV14 and TRBJ2-7, reads EAGVTQFPSHSVIEKGQTVTLRCDPISGHDNLYWYRRVMGKEIKFLLHFVKESKQDESGMPNNRFLAERTGGTYSTLKVQPAELEDSGVYFCASSQDYGLLSYEQYFGPGTRLTVT.